A selection of T cell receptor beta chains follows, all from one sample in a study of shared clonotypes between healthy human individuals. The assay was immunoSEQ multiplex PCR, and TCRdb's table has in-frame clones only and misses some. The repertoire holds about 2.4 million clones, with around 90% as singletons. The sample comprised naive CD4+ T cells sorted from blood. These receptors were taken from a man between 18 and 29 years old in good health. CDR3s include the opening cysteine and the closing phenylalanine or tryptophan. A D gene is named only where the DNA matches it firmly. For some rows the clone size is stated as once, few or many, or as a class when expanded; others skip it.

D gene: -
clone size: -
V gene: TRBV9
J gene: TRBJ1-3
CDR3 DNA: TGTGCCAGCAGCAAAAGGGCTGGAAACACCATATATTTT
CDR3 protein: CASSKRAGNTIYF

D gene: TRBD1
clone size: -
V gene: TRBV10-3
J gene: TRBJ1-2
CDR3 DNA: TGTGCCATCAGTGAGACAGGGGACAATGGCTACACCTTC
CDR3 protein: CAISETGDNGYTF

D gene: TRBD1
clone size: once
V gene: TRBV2
J gene: TRBJ1-4
CDR3 DNA: TGTGCCACCCCATCCGGTACAGGGGCACCTAATGAAAAACTGTTTTTT
CDR3 protein: CATPSGTGAPNEKLFF

D gene: TRBD1
clone size: -
V gene: TRBV28
J gene: TRBJ2-3
CDR3 DNA: TGTGCCAGCAGTAACAGGGGTCTCACAGATACGCAGTATTTT
CDR3 protein: CASSNRGLTDTQYF

D gene: -
clone size: -
V gene: TRBV18
J gene: TRBJ1-4
CDR3 DNA: TGTGCCAGCTCACCAATTAGGAACAAGGATGAAAAACTGTTTTTT
CDR3 protein: CASSPIRNKDEKLFF

D gene: TRBD1
clone size: -
V gene: TRBV6-5
J gene: TRBJ2-7
CDR3 DNA: TGTGCCAGCAGTTACTCGAGGACAGGGGCGGGCGAGCAGTACTTC
CDR3 protein: CASSYSRTGAGEQYF

D gene: TRBD1
clone size: -
V gene: TRBV13
J gene: TRBJ1-6
CDR3 DNA: TGTGCCAGCGGACAGGGCAATAATTCACCCCTCCACTTT
CDR3 protein: CASGQGNNSPLHF

D gene: -
clone size: -
V gene: TRBV7-9
J gene: TRBJ1-4
CDR3 DNA: TGTGCCAGCAACCCAGGGCGCGGGGGTGAAAAACTGTTTTTT
CDR3 protein: CASNPGRGGEKLFF

D gene: -
clone size: -
V gene: TRBV10-3
J gene: TRBJ1-2
CDR3 DNA: TGTGCCATTAAGGGTACCAGTTCCCCCTATGGCTACACCTTC
CDR3 protein: CAIKGTSSPYGYTF

D gene: -
clone size: -
V gene: TRBV4-1
J gene: TRBJ2-5
CDR3 DNA: TGCGCCAGCAGCCAAGGGGGGGTAGCGTTGCAAGAGACCCAGTACTTC
CDR3 protein: CASSQGGVALQETQYF

D gene: TRBD1
clone size: -
V gene: TRBV7-9
J gene: TRBJ1-1
CDR3 DNA: TGTGCCAGCAGCTTTGGACAGGGTACTGAAGCTTTCTTT
CDR3 protein: CASSFGQGTEAFF

D gene: -
clone size: -
V gene: TRBV7-7
J gene: TRBJ2-1
CDR3 DNA: TGTGCTAGCAGCCCGGACAGGCGGGAGTACAATGAGCAGTTCTTC
CDR3 protein: CASSPDRREYNEQFF

D gene: -
clone size: -
V gene: TRBV5-4
J gene: TRBJ1-1
CDR3 DNA: TGTGCCAGCAGCTCTCCAGGGGTCAACACTGAAGCTTTCTTT
CDR3 protein: CASSSPGVNTEAFF

D gene: -
clone size: once
V gene: TRBV5-1
J gene: TRBJ2-5
CDR3 DNA: TGCGCCAGCAGCTTCCAGGGGTCTGAAGAGACCCAGTACTTC
CDR3 protein: CASSFQGSEETQYF

D gene: -
clone size: -
V gene: TRBV29-1
J gene: TRBJ1-4
CDR3 DNA: TGCAGCGTTGGACCGTTAGGATCCGGTAATGAAAAACTGTTTTTT
CDR3 protein: CSVGPLGSGNEKLFF

D gene: TRBD1
clone size: -
V gene: TRBV12-5
J gene: TRBJ2-3
CDR3 DNA: TGTGCTAGTGGTTTGGTACTGGGGACAGGGTTAGATACGCAGTATTTT
CDR3 protein: CASGLVLGTGLDTQYF

D gene: -
clone size: once
V gene: TRBV18
J gene: TRBJ2-5
CDR3 DNA: TGTGCCAGCTCACCACCGACCGAAGAGACCCAGTACTTC
CDR3 protein: CASSPPTEETQYF

D gene: -
clone size: -
V gene: TRBV6-6
J gene: TRBJ2-4
CDR3 DNA: TGTGCCAGCAGTCAAATCAGGGGCGGCATTCAGTACTTC
CDR3 protein: CASSQIRGGIQYF

D gene: -
clone size: -
V gene: TRBV5-1
J gene: TRBJ2-1
CDR3 DNA: TGCGCCAGCAGTACGTGGGCACTCAATGAGCAGTTCTTC
CDR3 protein: CASSTWALNEQFF

D gene: -
clone size: -
V gene: TRBV5-1
J gene: TRBJ2-2
CDR3 DNA: TGCGCCAGCAGCCTGGAGGGGTTGAACACCGGGGAGCTGTTTTTT
CDR3 protein: CASSLEGLNTGELFF

D gene: -
clone size: -
V gene: TRBV21-1
J gene: TRBJ1-5
CDR3 DNA: TGTGCCAGCAAAGAACTCCAGGGAGGGGGCCCTTATAGCAATCAGCCCCAGCATTTT
CDR3 protein: CASKELQGGGPYSNQPQHF

D gene: TRBD1
clone size: -
V gene: TRBV6-1
J gene: TRBJ2-7
CDR3 DNA: TGTGCCAGCAGTGTACGGGGACAGGGGGACTCCTACGAGCAGTACTTC
CDR3 protein: CASSVRGQGDSYEQYF

D gene: -
clone size: -
V gene: TRBV28
J gene: TRBJ1-2
CDR3 DNA: TGTGCCAGCAGTGGTATTGGCTATGGCTACACCTTC
CDR3 protein: CASSGIGYGYTF

D gene: -
clone size: -
V gene: TRBV4-1
J gene: TRBJ2-7
CDR3 DNA: TGCGCCAGCAGCCGGGCCTCAGCCTACGAGCAGTACTTC
CDR3 protein: CASSRASAYEQYF

D gene: -
clone size: few
V gene: TRBV5-3
J gene: TRBJ2-2
CDR3 DNA: TGTGCCGGAAAAAGTAGGTGGGAGACCGGGGAGCTGTTTTTT
CDR3 protein: CAGKSRWETGELFF

D gene: -
clone size: -
V gene: TRBV2
J gene: TRBJ2-1
CDR3 DNA: TGTGCCAGCAGTGCGCAGGGGCTCAATGAGCAGTTCTTC
CDR3 protein: CASSAQGLNEQFF

D gene: -
clone size: once
V gene: TRBV5-4
J gene: TRBJ2-1
CDR3 DNA: TGTGCCAGCACCCAGACAGGAAGAACAGCCTTTAGGGGGGATGAGCAGTTCTTC
CDR3 protein: CASTQTGRTAFRGDEQFF

D gene: TRBD1
clone size: -
V gene: TRBV7-9
J gene: TRBJ2-5
CDR3 DNA: TGTGCCAGCAGATCGACAGGGGAAGAGACCCAGTACTTC
CDR3 protein: CASRSTGEETQYF

D gene: -
clone size: once
V gene: TRBV19
J gene: TRBJ2-7
CDR3 DNA: TGTGCCAGTAGTGGTTCCTACAGGCCCCACGAGCAGTACTTC
CDR3 protein: CASSGSYRPHEQYF

D gene: -
clone size: -
V gene: TRBV19
J gene: TRBJ1-3
CDR3 DNA: TGTGCCAGCAACTCTGGAAACACCATATATTTT
CDR3 protein: CASNSGNTIYF

D gene: -
clone size: once
V gene: TRBV7-9
J gene: TRBJ2-3
CDR3 DNA: TGTGCCAGCAGCTTATCAGGGCAGGGGACAGATACGCAGTATTTT
CDR3 protein: CASSLSGQGTDTQYF

D gene: TRBD2
clone size: -
V gene: TRBV27
J gene: TRBJ2-5
CDR3 DNA: TGTGCCAGCAGTTCGGGACTAGCGGACCTGGGGGTCCAAGAGACCCAGTACTTC
CDR3 protein: CASSSGLADLGVQETQYF

D gene: -
clone size: -
V gene: TRBV5-1
J gene: TRBJ1-3
CDR3 DNA: TGCGCCAGCAGCTTGGGAGGGGTAGGAAACACCATATATTTT
CDR3 protein: CASSLGGVGNTIYF

D gene: -
clone size: -
V gene: TRBV6-5
J gene: TRBJ1-4
CDR3 DNA: TGTGCCAGCAGTTACTCGAGAGGCGTCGAACTGGAAAAACTGTTTTTT
CDR3 protein: CASSYSRGVELEKLFF

D gene: TRBD1
clone size: -
V gene: TRBV4-1
J gene: TRBJ1-1
CDR3 DNA: TGCGCCAGCAGCCAAGTAGGGGGACAGGGGGTCGGGAACACTGAAGCTTTCTTT
CDR3 protein: CASSQVGGQGVGNTEAFF

D gene: TRBD1
clone size: -
V gene: TRBV11-2
J gene: TRBJ2-7
CDR3 DNA: TGTGCCAGCAGCTACCGGGACAGGGGCTCTTACGAGCAGTACTTC
CDR3 protein: CASSYRDRGSYEQYF

D gene: TRBD2
clone size: -
V gene: TRBV4-2
J gene: TRBJ2-2
CDR3 DNA: TGTGCCAGCAGCCAAGGGATAGCGGGGGGCTACACCGGGGAGCTGTTTTTT
CDR3 protein: CASSQGIAGGYTGELFF

D gene: TRBD1
clone size: -
V gene: TRBV5-4
J gene: TRBJ1-4
CDR3 DNA: TGTGCCAGCAGCCAGGGACAGTCTCTTGCAACTAATGAAAAACTGTTTTTT
CDR3 protein: CASSQGQSLATNEKLFF

D gene: -
clone size: -
V gene: TRBV6-1
J gene: TRBJ1-2
CDR3 DNA: TGTGCCAGCAGTGACCCGGGCGGCTATGGCTACACCTTC
CDR3 protein: CASSDPGGYGYTF